These 10 T cell receptor beta chains share one sample of origin, sequenced in a study of cytomegalovirus exposure and HLA in healthy donors. The PCR was carried out with 60 Vbeta primers and 13 Jbeta primers. Repertoires were generated with immunoSEQ multiplex PCR, while TCRdb's copy carries only in-frame clones and drops some. The profile shows about 160,000 clones, 80% of them singletons. Material: PBMCs. The receptor set was obtained from a man between 18 and 35 years old in good health and CMV-seropositive.

The V call is TRBV30, the J call TRBJ2-1, with a weak D call TRBD2 (5 bases). CDR3 length: 13 residues. Trimming pared 0 bases from V and 6 bases from J, leaving 9 bases between. The V gene's germline CDR1 is GTSNPN and CDR2 SVGIG (reference sequence). CDR3 sequence (DNA): TGTGCCTGGAGTGTAAGCGGATCCAATGAGCAGTTCTTC. It yields the protein CAWSVSGSNEQFF. Full variable domain (missing parts from reference TRBV30 and TRBJ2-1): SQTIHQWPATLVQPVGSPLSLECTVEGTSNPNLYWYRQAAGRGLQLLFYSVGIGQISSEVPQNLSASRPQDRQFILSSKKLLLSDSGFYLCAWSVSGSNEQFFGPGTRLTVL.

This chain joins TRBV7-9 and TRBJ2-1; D might be TRBD1 (5 bases). The germline V gene encodes CDR1 SEHNR and CDR2 FQNEAQ (reference sequence). This CDR3 region has 14 residues. Trimming shortened V by 1 base and J by 8 bases, and 12 bases separated the two germline ends. CDR3 residues: CASSLGYGADEQFF. CDR3 bases: TGTGCCAGCAGCTTAGGCTATGGGGCGGATGAGCAGTTCTTC.

This chain connects TRBV5-8 to TRBJ1-2; D gene ambiguous. CDR3 size: 13 residues. Trimming pared 6 bases from V and 7 bases from J, leaving 16 bases between. Looked up from germline, CDR1 is SGHTS and CDR2 is YDEGEE. The CDR3 is CASTGRVFSGYTF. The CDR3 DNA sequence: TGTGCCAGCACCGGGAGAGTTTTCTCTGGCTACACCTTC.

This clone was detected once. The chain employs TRBV4-3 and TRBJ2-7, with D possibly being TRBD1 (6 bases). V was pared by 3 bases and J by 1 base, with 7 bases between. Germline V gives CDR1 LGHNA, CDR2 YSLEER. The CDR3 has 13 residues. CDR3 nucleotides: TGCGCCAGCAGCCAGCAGGGGTCCTACGAGCAGTACTTC. Amino acid sequence: CASSQQGSYEQYF.

The V gene is TRBV5-1, the J gene TRBJ2-3; possibly TRBD1 for D (6 bases). V was clipped by 6 bases and J by 3 bases, with 14 bases between them. Germline CDR1 reads SGHRS; CDR2 reads YFSETQ. CDR3 size: 14 residues. This chain's CDR3 is CASTDSGATDTQYF. CDR3 sequence (DNA): TGCGCCAGCACCGACTCAGGGGCAACAGATACGCAGTATTTT.

This clone was counted a few times. The J gene is TRBJ2-3, the V gene TRBV11-2; 11 positions agree with TRBD2. CDR1 is SGHAT, CDR2 FQNNGV, per germline. The CDR3 runs to 17 residues. The V segment lost 2 bases and the J segment 3 bases; nucleotides outside the gene matches: 7. The CDR3 DNA follows: TGTGCCAGCAGCTTAACCCGGACTAGCGGGTGGACAGATACGCAGTATTTT. Translated, it gives CASSLTRTSGWTDTQYF.

This clone showed up just once. The J gene is TRBJ2-3, the V gene TRBV6-5; a possible D gene is TRBD1 (6 bases). V lost 2 bases and J lost 3, with 15 bases in between. The CDR3 spans 16 residues. The germline CDR1 and CDR2 sequences are MNHEY and SVGAGI. CDR3 region: CASSYGQGIGTDTQYF. The CDR3 DNA reads as TGTGCCAGCAGTTACGGGCAGGGGATAGGAACAGATACGCAGTATTTT.

The chain recombines TRBV5-5 with TRBJ2-7, with a weak D call TRBD2 (8 bases). The CDR3 contains 15 residues. Germline values: CDR1 SGHKS, CDR2 YYEKEE (reference sequence). V lost 4 bases and J lost 4, with 18 bases in between. This CDR3 reads CASSRSGTVNYEQYF. As DNA, the CDR3 is TGTGCCAGCAGCCGTAGCGGGACAGTAAATTACGAGCAGTACTTC.

The chain has TRBV7-2 and TRBJ1-5, with 8 nucleotides matching TRBD1. V dropped 5 bases and J dropped 9; count of bases not matched to a gene: 15. This CDR3 has 16 amino acids. Germline assignment: CDR1 SGHTA and CDR2 FQGNSA. The CDR3 DNA reads as TGTGCCAGCAGCCCAGGGACAGGTGATCCAATCACGCCCCAGCATTTT. Protein: CASSPGTGDPITPQHF.

The chain uses TRBV5-4 and TRBJ1-2; D unresolved. Germline values: CDR1 SGHNT, CDR2 YYREEE (reference sequence). The CDR3 is 14 residues long. Trimming took off 0 bases at V and 4 bases at J, with 10 bases between the two ends. The CDR3 region has the DNA TGTGCCAGCAGCTTGGCCACTGATACCTATGGCTACACCTTC. Translating it yields CASSLATDTYGYTF.